This TCR beta chain derives from a study of T cell repertoires in cytomegalovirus infection (dated by TCRdb to between 2018 and 2020). Study-level background: Recently identified HLA-C-restricted CMV epitopes, whose presentation resists viral immunomodulation, were targeted by peptide stimulations together with well-studied HLA-B-restricted epitopes. Donor HLA type was relevant to the analysis, as public TCR beta signatures indicated carriage of CMV infection together with the matching HLA type.

Broader findings and caveats from the paper: In both this cohort and an independent cohort of 352 donors, the cumulative frequency of public TCR beta family members distinguished carriers of CMV infection plus the relevant HLA type. The ex vivo response was dominated by HLA-C-restricted CMV-specific TCR beta clonotypes, which also provided the single most frequent clonotype in two of eight donors.

The data were produced on an Illumina HiSeq 1500. TCRdb redid the processing of the public reads, applying fastp at Q25 and MiXCR, and retained in-frame beta chains. Here each entry gathers all rows of one CDR3 protein and keeps the most common genes and DNA. In all, the sample holds hundreds of thousands of distinct CDR3 sequences, and 30% to 35% of those were seen once. 9.5% to 15% of the sample is taken by the ten largest. Including cysteine and phenylalanine, the CDR3 has 16 amino acids. Here the CDR3 DNA is all that survives: 48 bases in frame from base 1. CDR1 and CDR2, per the germline V gene, are SGHRS and YFSETQ. The germline V end is reduced by 1 base and the J end by 4 bases; junction bases left unmatched: 9. This specimen's treatment or condition label, interpreted: in vitro stimulation with specific CMV peptide epitopes to enrich CMV-specific T cells. For this clonotype: The target of this receptor is not known. Qualities for individual bases were not recorded, and no much larger clone is one base off.

The TCR comes from a human donor in good health (CMV status not recorded). Some clones in this sample may be carry-over from other donors' samples. The starting material was cultured CD8+ T cells from PBMCs, obtained from culture after CMV antigen stimulation. Here the chain combines TRBV5-1 and TRBJ1-2; TRBD1 lines up with 8 middle nucleotides. The CDR3 region reads CASSLTLTGGGYGYTF. In nucleotide form, the sequence is TGCGCCAGCAGCTTGACTTTAACAGGGGGTGGCTATGGCTACACCTTC.